The clone carrying this TCR beta chain appeared a single time. Trimming stripped 11 bases from V and 2 bases from J, with 10 bases between. This CDR3 is 13 amino acids long. Germline CDR1 LNHDA, CDR2 SQIVND (reference sequence). This record belongs to a study of blood T cell repertoires in COVID-19. In the authors' workflow: Cell counts per sample came from amplifying reference gene primers. Libraries were prepared by immunoSEQ multiplex PCR; TCRdb keeps only in-frame clonotypes and omits some of them. Clone size and the V and J calls come from that table; the DNA yielded D and trimming. The sample consists of tens of thousands of clones, approximately 80% of them appearing once.

The sequence derives from a man older than 75 with acute or convalescent COVID-19. V and J are TRBV19 and TRBJ2-6; D not certain. The sequenced sample was peripheral blood. CDR3 sequence (DNA): TGTGCCTCTCGAGGTACTGGGGCCAACGTCCTGACTTTC. Translation gives CASRGTGANVLTF.